These 21 T cell receptor beta chains were all obtained from the same sample, sequenced in a study of shared clonotypes between healthy human individuals. Data came from immunoSEQ multiplex PCR; TCRdb stores just in-frame clones and leaves some out. The table includes some 2.1 million clones, over 85% detected once. Source material: naive CD4+ T cells sorted from blood. The subset was: CD45RA+ positively selected. The receptors originated from a young man in good health.

The chain recombines TRBV7-9 with TRBJ2-1; weak D call: TRBD1 (6 bases). The length of the CDR3 is 14 residues. In germline, CDR1 is SEHNR, CDR2 FQNEAQ (reference sequence). The V gene lost 3 bases and the J gene lost 10 bases, with 16 bases spanning the gap. CDR3 nucleotide sequence: TGTGCCAGCAGCTTCCCCAACAGGGAAAGGGAGCAGTTCTTC. It yields the protein CASSFPNREREQFF.

The chain combines TRBV6-1 with TRBJ1-2, with a possible D match to TRBD1 (5 bases). The V and J ends lost 8 bases and 13 bases respectively, with 26 bases between them. Germline V gene data show CDR1 as MNHNS and CDR2 as SASEGT. The CDR3 consists of 14 residues. This CDR3 reads CASYGITGTRVGTF. The CDR3 DNA is TGTGCCAGCTACGGGATAACCGGGACGCGGGTTGGCACCTTC.

The rearrangement links TRBV5-6 to TRBJ2-3; 14 nucleotides align to TRBD2. V trimming: 0 bases; J trimming: 3 bases; junction bases outside the gene matches: 9. The CDR3 has 19 residues. Germline CDR1 and CDR2: SGHDT and YYEEEE. The CDR3 sequence is CASSLGWQGLAGVTDTQYF. CDR3 nucleotide sequence: TGTGCCAGCAGCTTGGGGTGGCAGGGACTAGCGGGAGTGACAGATACGCAGTATTTT.

The chain recombines TRBV9 with TRBJ1-3; no definite D call. Trimming stripped 1 base from V and 4 bases from J, with 9 bases between. CDR1 is SGDLS and CDR2 is YYNGEE in the germline V gene. The CDR3 is made up of 14 amino acids. CDR3 sequence reads: CASSVSTGGNTIYF. Here the CDR3 DNA reads TGTGCCAGCAGCGTATCCACCGGGGGAAACACCATATATTTT. The full variable domain, in which reference TRBV9 and TRBJ1-3 provide the parts outside the CDR3, is DSGVTQTPKHLITATGQRVTLRCSPRSGDLSVYWYQQSLDQGLQFLIQYYNGEERAKGNILERFSAQQFPDLHSELNLSSLELGDSALYFCASSVSTGGNTIYFGEGSWLTVV.

This clone occurred many times. This chain connects TRBV7-9 to TRBJ2-7; a weak D match, TRBD1 (5 bases). This CDR3 is built from 14 residues. V lost 4 bases and J lost 2, with 12 bases in between. Germline V lookup: CDR1 SEHNR, CDR2 FQNEAQ (reference sequence). CDR3 bases: TGTGCCAGCAGCTACCCGATGACAGCCTACGAGCAGTACTTC. It specifies CASSYPMTAYEQYF.

The chain recombines TRBV7-9 with TRBJ1-2, with D unresolved. Trimming stripped 2 bases from V and 3 bases from J, with 7 bases between. The germline gives CDR1 SEHNR, CDR2 FQNEAQ (reference sequence). This CDR3 region has 13 residues. DNA of the CDR3: TGTGCCAGCAGCTTACTTGGAGACTATGGCTACACCTTC. It yields the protein CASSLLGDYGYTF.

The CDR3 bases are TGTGCCATCAGCGACATGCTATCTGGAAACACCATATATTTT. It translates to CAISDMLSGNTIYF. The V and J genes are TRBV10-3 and TRBJ1-3, with D hard to call. CDR3 length equals 14 residues. Germline CDR1 ENHRY, CDR2 SYGVKD. The V gene lost 6 bases and the J gene lost 1 base, with 10 bases spanning the gap.

Details on this clone: The identical CDR3 is also encoded by other nucleotide sequences in the sample. The chain has TRBV5-1 and TRBJ2-7; 11 bases fit TRBD1. Germline V gives CDR1 SGHRS, CDR2 YFSETQ. The CDR3 totals 15 residues. V lost 4 bases, J lost 2 bases, and 5 bases stayed unmatched. CDR3 in DNA: TGCGCCAGCAGCCTGGCGGGACAGGGGGCCTACGAGCAGTACTTC. It encodes CASSLAGQGAYEQYF.

CDR3 loop: CASSVEGRLGTQYF. CDR3 coding DNA: TGTGCCAGCAGCGTAGAGGGCCGACTGGGGACCCAGTACTTC. V is TRBV9 and J is TRBJ2-5; D is unresolved. This CDR3 has 14 amino acids. Germline V lookup: CDR1 SGDLS, CDR2 YYNGEE. Trimming removed 0 bases at V and 7 bases at J, with 13 bases between.

This chain joins TRBV15 and TRBJ2-2, with D tentatively TRBD1 (6 bases). Deletions cut 0 bases from V and 5 bases from J, with 22 bases between. Germline CDR1 is LNHNV and CDR2 is YYDKDF (reference sequence). The CDR3 totals 19 residues. The CDR3 reads CATSRDPNPDRKGTGELFF. In DNA, the CDR3 is TGTGCCACCAGCAGAGACCCAAACCCCGACAGGAAGGGTACCGGGGAGCTGTTTTTT. Together with reference TRBV15 and TRBJ2-2, the CDR3 gives the full variable domain: DAMVIQNPRYQVTQFGKPVTLSCSQTLNHNVMYWYQQKSSQAPKLLFHYYDKDFNNEADTPDNFQSRRPNTSFCFLDIRSPGLGDTAMYLCATSRDPNPDRKGTGELFFGEGSRLTVL.

The CDR3 loop is CASSLNPNEKLFF. The CDR3 bases are TGCGCCAGCAGCTTGAATCCTAATGAAAAACTGTTTTTT. The gene calls are TRBV5-1 and TRBJ1-4; no firm D call. Germline V lookup: CDR1 SGHRS, CDR2 YFSETQ. Trimming took off 1 base at V and 3 bases at J, with 4 bases between the two ends. The CDR3 sequence is 13 residues long.

This chain connects TRBV14 to TRBJ2-2, with D possibly being TRBD2 (5 bases). This CDR3 spans 14 amino acids. Per the germline V gene, CDR1 is SGHDN and CDR2 is FVKESK. V gave up 7 bases and J gave up 1 base, with 10 bases separating them. The DNA of the CDR3 is TGTGCCAGCAATTTGGCGGGGAACACCGGGGAGCTGTTTTTT. Amino acid sequence: CASNLAGNTGELFF.

J is TRBJ2-7 and V is TRBV18; 9 bases match TRBD1. This CDR3 spans 15 amino acids. The germline CDR1 and CDR2 sequences are KGHSH and LQKENI. V dropped 2 bases and J dropped 1; count of bases not matched to a gene: 3. The CDR3 DNA follows: TGTGCCAGCTCACCAGTGGACAGGGGATCCTACGAGCAGTACTTC. Residues: CASSPVDRGSYEQYF.

The sample holds a few counts of this clone. The CDR3 loop reads CASSPSGGYSYGYTF. The DNA for the CDR3 is TGTGCCAGCAGCCCCTCCGGGGGGTACAGCTATGGCTACACCTTC. The genes are TRBV9 and TRBJ1-2; weak D call: TRBD1 (5 bases). V was shortened by 4 bases and J by 4 bases, with 17 bases between the two germline ends. CDR3 length: 15 residues. Germline V CDR1 and CDR2: SGDLS, YYNGEE.

This clone was seen once. The V call is TRBV5-1, the J call TRBJ2-1; D not certain. Trimming stripped 3 bases from V and 8 bases from J, with 15 bases between. Germline V gene lookup returns CDR1 SGHRS and CDR2 YFSETQ. The CDR3 has 14 amino acids. CDR3 DNA sequence: TGCGCCAGCAGCTGGTCTGGGCCCACATATGAGCAGTTCTTC. Protein sequence: CASSWSGPTYEQFF.

V gene TRBV7-2 combines with J gene TRBJ1-2; 7 positions agree with TRBD1. The CDR3 loop spans 14 amino acids. J lost 4 bases, V lost 3 bases, and 5 bases had no gene match. CDR1 and CDR2 from the germline V gene are SGHTA and FQGNSA. For the CDR3, the DNA is TGTGCCAGCAGCTTCGGACAGGCCTCCTATGGCTACACCTTC. Its protein is CASSFGQASYGYTF.

The chain carries TRBV15 and TRBJ1-1; D remains ambiguous. CDR1 and CDR2 from the germline V gene are LNHNV and YYDKDF (reference sequence). This CDR3 is 15 amino acids long. The V and J ends lost 0 bases and 1 base respectively, with 9 bases between them. The CDR3 nucleotides read TGTGCCACCAGCAGAGACTACTTAGGGAACACTGAAGCTTTCTTT. Amino acids: CATSRDYLGNTEAFF.

The rearrangement links TRBV7-9 to TRBJ2-5; D tentatively reads TRBD1 or TRBD2 (6 bases each). The CDR3 totals 17 residues. Germline assignment: CDR1 SEHNR and CDR2 FQNEAQ (reference sequence). The V and J ends lost 1 base and 4 bases respectively, with 19 bases between them. CDR3 amino acids: CASSLGEGGRRGETQYF. CDR3 DNA: TGTGCCAGCAGCTTAGGGGAAGGGGGGCGAAGAGGAGAGACCCAGTACTTC. Full variable domain (remainder filled in from reference TRBV7-9 and TRBJ2-5): DTGVSQNPRHKITKRGQNVTFRCDPISEHNRLYWYRQTLGQGPEFLTYFQNEAQLEKSRLLSDRFSAERPKGSFSTLEIQRTEQGDSAMYLCASSLGEGGRRGETQYFGPGTRLLVL.

This chain joins TRBV10-3 and TRBJ1-6; D is undetermined. With 1 base removed from V and 7 bases from J, the gap between germline ends came to 11 bases. Germline-derived CDR1 and CDR2 are ENHRY and SYGVKD. The CDR3 spans 15 residues. CDR3 amino acids: CAISEFGEGNSPLHF. In DNA, the CDR3 is TGTGCCATCAGTGAGTTCGGGGAGGGCAATTCACCCCTCCACTTT.

Worth noting for this clone: A single base separates this from a much larger clone, so it may be a read error. This chain joins TRBV15 and TRBJ2-2, with D perhaps TRBD2 (5 bases). The V gene's germline CDR1 is LNHNV and CDR2 YYDKDF (reference sequence). Trimming took 1 base from V and 3 from J, leaving 6 bases between them. The CDR3 extends over 14 amino acids. This chain's CDR3 is CATSRGGDTGELFF. The CDR3 DNA reads TGTGCCACCAGCAGAGGGGGAGACACCGGGGAGCTGTTTTTT.

This clone was counted between two and nine times. This sample also contains other DNA sequences that code for the same CDR3. The chain has TRBV6-5 and TRBJ2-7; D remains ambiguous. The CDR3 is 13 amino acids. Per the germline V gene, CDR1 is MNHEY and CDR2 is SVGAGI. V was shortened by 2 bases and J by 0 bases, with 5 bases between the two germline ends. The CDR3 nucleotides are TGTGCCAGCAGTTACGGGGTCTCCTACGAGCAGTACTTC. Its translation is CASSYGVSYEQYF.